These 15 T cell receptor beta chains share one sample of origin, sequenced in a study of T cells in localized non-small cell lung cancer. Only in-frame clones appear in the TCRdb table, and some are missing; sequencing was by immunoSEQ multiplex PCR. The sample carries some 30,000 clones, 85% to 90% recorded once. The specimen comprised peripheral blood, sampled before any cancer treatment. The source is a female donor over 55 with stage I lung adenocarcinoma.

CDR3 sequence: CASGSGLKPYEQYF. The CDR3 nucleotides are TGTGCCAGCGGGTCGGGCCTCAAGCCCTACGAGCAGTACTTC. V is TRBV6-5 and J is TRBJ2-7; the D is unclear. Germline V CDR1 and CDR2: MNHEY, SVGAGI. V lost 8 bases and J lost 2, with 16 bases in between. This CDR3 spans 14 amino acids.

The chain employs TRBV4-2 and TRBJ2-1; D possibly matches TRBD1 or TRBD2 (5 bases each). Per the germline V gene, CDR1 is LGHNA and CDR2 is YNFKEQ. CDR3 length: 18 residues. V lost 2 bases to trimming and J lost 9 bases, with 26 bases between them. This CDR3 reads CASSQRIGTGPGGGEQFF. As DNA, the CDR3 is TGTGCCAGCAGCCAACGGATCGGGACGGGTCCGGGTGGTGGTGAGCAGTTCTTC.

The table lists this clone with a count of one. V and J are TRBV5-8 and TRBJ2-1, with unresolved D. The CDR3 covers 12 residues. V was cut by 4 bases and J by 9 bases, with 11 bases left in between. Germline V gene lookup returns CDR1 SGHTS and CDR2 YDEGEE. The CDR3 bases are TGTGCCAGCAGCGTTCCCCCGGGTGAGCAGTTCTTC. Its translation: CASSVPPGEQFF. Variable domain in full (rest from reference TRBV5-8 and TRBJ2-1): EAGVTQSPTHLIKTRGQQATLRCSPISGHTSVYWYQQALGLGLQFLLWYDEGEERNRGNFPPRFSGRQFPNYSSELNVNALELEDSALYLCASSVPPGEQFFGPGTRLTVL.

On this clone: Other DNA sequences in the sample encode the same CDR3. The chain is built from TRBV7-2 and TRBJ2-1, with no clear D. The V end was cut by 7 bases, the J end by 5 bases, with 12 bases between. The CDR3 loop spans 13 amino acids. CDR1 is SGHTA, CDR2 FQGNSA, per germline. CDR3 coding DNA: TGTGCCAGCAAGTTAGGGCTAAACAATGAGCAGTTCTTC. Amino acid sequence: CASKLGLNNEQFF.

This chain connects TRBV5-8 to TRBJ2-1, with 11 bases aligning to TRBD1. Germline V lookup: CDR1 SGHTS, CDR2 YDEGEE. After removal of 4 bases from V and 7 bases from J, the junction contained 13 bases not matched to a gene. CDR3 length: 17 residues. The CDR3 here is CASSERPGQGDINEQFF. The CDR3 DNA follows: TGTGCCAGCAGCGAACGACCGGGACAGGGGGATATTAATGAGCAGTTCTTC. Looking up the rest from reference TRBV5-8 and TRBJ2-1 gives the full variable domain: EAGVTQSPTHLIKTRGQQATLRCSPISGHTSVYWYQQALGLGLQFLLWYDEGEERNRGNFPPRFSGRQFPNYSSELNVNALELEDSALYLCASSERPGQGDINEQFFGPGTRLTVL.

This clone was picked up a small number of times. This chain links TRBV7-9 with TRBJ1-2; D gene uncertain. CDR3 length equals 15 residues. CDR1 and CDR2 (germline): SEHNR, FQNEAQ (reference sequence). V shed 4 bases and J shed 6 bases, with 18 bases lying between them. This CDR3 reads CASSSFIPWGHGYTF. The CDR3 coding sequence is TGTGCCAGCAGCTCCTTTATCCCCTGGGGTCATGGCTACACCTTC.

The chain recombines TRBV10-2 with TRBJ2-7; the match to TRBD2 covers 9 bases. The CDR3 runs 14 residues. Germline CDR1 WSHSY, CDR2 SAAADI. Losses at the gene ends were 4 bases for V and 2 bases for J; bases not matched to a gene: 3. The CDR3 DNA reads as TGCGCCAGCAGTGCGACTAGCGGAACCTACGAGCAGTACTTC. Protein: CASSATSGTYEQYF.

By frequency in the sample, this clone is medium-sized. The junction departs from germline at one end; a sequencing error may be responsible. The V call is TRBV19, the J call TRBJ2-1, with TRBD1 identical over 8 bases. CDR1 and CDR2 from the germline V gene are LNHDA and SQIVND (reference sequence). The CDR3 extends over 13 amino acids. The CDR3 reads CASRPTGGNVQFF. DNA for the CDR3: TGTGCCAGTAGACCTACAGGGGGTAATGTGCAGTTCTTC.

This clone is a singleton in its sample. The chain couples TRBV30 to TRBJ1-1; 7 nucleotides match TRBD1. Germline V gene data show CDR1 as GTSNPN and CDR2 as SVGIG (reference sequence). This CDR3 region has 15 residues. V lost 0 bases to trimming and J lost 2 bases; unmatched junction nucleotides: 6. For the CDR3, the DNA is TGTGCCTGGAGTGTAGTAGGAGGGGGCAACACTGAAGCTTTCTTT. Residues: CAWSVVGGGNTEAFF.

The V gene is TRBV7-8, the J gene TRBJ1-1; tentative D call: TRBD1 (5 bases). Trimming took 3 bases from V and 4 from J, leaving 12 bases between them. Germline CDR1 is SGHVS and CDR2 is FQNEAQ. This CDR3 is built from 14 residues. CDR3 DNA sequence: TGTGCCAGCAGCTTGGGTGACAGCGGCACTGAAGCTTTCTTT. This translates into CASSLGDSGTEAFF.

The rearrangement uses TRBV28 and TRBJ2-7, with TRBD2 identical over 12 bases. Germline V lookup: CDR1 MDHEN, CDR2 SYDVKM. This CDR3 has 16 amino acids. J lost 2 bases, V lost 6 bases, and 8 bases had no gene match. CDR3 sequence (DNA): TGTGCCAGCAGCCAACCGGGACTAGCGGGTGCCTACGAGCAGTACTTC. It translates to CASSQPGLAGAYEQYF. Supplemented by reference TRBV28 and TRBJ2-7, the full variable domain reads DVKVTQSSRYLVKRTGEKVFLECVQDMDHENMFWYRQDPGLGLRLIYFSYDVKMKEKGDIPEGYSVSREKKERFSLILESASTNQTSMYLCASSQPGLAGAYEQYFGPGTRLTVT.

In DNA form, the CDR3 reads TGTGCCAGCTCACCACAGGCAGGGGGTTCGGGGGCCAACGTCCTGACTTTC. Amino acids: CASSPQAGGSGANVLTF. This chain connects TRBV18 to TRBJ2-6; 7 bases match TRBD1. The CDR3 is 17 residues long. V lost 1 base to trimming and J lost 4 bases; unmatched junction nucleotides: 7. Germline loops: CDR1 KGHSH, CDR2 LQKENI.

The gene calls are TRBV6-6 and TRBJ2-1; TRBD2 might be the D (6 bases). V gave up 5 bases and J gave up 9 bases, with 8 bases separating them. The V gene's germline CDR1 is MNHNY and CDR2 SVGAGI (reference sequence). The CDR3 contains 11 residues. In nucleotides, the CDR3 is TGTGCCAGCAGTCGCGGGATTGAGCAGTTCTTC. Residues: CASSRGIEQFF.

The J gene is TRBJ2-7, the V gene TRBV11-2; D call uncertain. Trimming took 3 bases from V and 7 from J, leaving 10 bases between them. Germline assignment: CDR1 SGHAT and CDR2 FQNNGV. CDR3 size: 12 residues. CDR3 protein: CASSFSEAEQYF. In DNA form, the CDR3 reads TGTGCCAGCAGCTTTTCCGAGGCTGAGCAGTACTTC.

The V call is TRBV10-3, the J call TRBJ2-7, with TRBD2 matching over 14 bases. This CDR3 has 17 residues. V lost 8 bases, J lost 1 base, and 10 bases stayed unmatched. CDR1 and CDR2 from the germline V gene are ENHRY and SYGVKD. The CDR3 loop reads CAIGGGLAGDWSYEQYF. The CDR3 coding sequence is TGTGCCATCGGGGGGGGACTAGCGGGAGATTGGTCCTACGAGCAGTACTTC.